One and the same sample provided the 22 T cell receptor beta chains below, sequenced in a study of T-cell memory formation after mild COVID-19. MiXCR was run by TCRdb on the 5' RACE reads, yielding one entry per CDR3 protein. The repertoire holds 350,000 to 450,000 distinct CDR3 sequences, 13% to 15% seen once, with around 21% in the top ten. The sample was PBMCs or a T cell subset sorted from them (not recorded which). These receptors all come from a man aged 18 to 35 who had mild COVID-19 (a few samples of this study predate the infection). Cell type and time point are not known.

This clonotype was seen only a few times. This CDR3 reads CASRNTLAGQGEETQYF. CDR3 DNA: TGTGCCAGCAGAAACACCCTGGCCGGACAGGGCGAAGAGACCCAGTACTTC. The J gene is TRBJ2-5, the V gene TRBV6-6; 8 bases agree with TRBD1. Germline-derived CDR1 and CDR2 are MNHNY and SVGAGI (reference sequence). This CDR3 comprises 17 residues. V trimming: 6 bases; J trimming: 3 bases; junction bases outside the gene matches: 15.

This clonotype was recorded many times. The chain couples TRBV5-1 to TRBJ2-3; 7 bases line up with TRBD2. The CDR3 length is 15 residues. The V gene end was trimmed by 9 bases and the J gene end by 5 bases; junction bases not matched to a gene: 15. The V gene's germline CDR1 is SGHRS and CDR2 YFSETQ. The CDR3 here is CATSGMASGQDTQYF. Written as DNA, the CDR3 is TGCGCCACCTCGGGCATGGCTAGCGGACAAGATACGCAGTATTTT.

In this sample, this clonotype turned up a few times. CDR3 coding DNA: TGTGCCAGCAGCTTGCAGCCAAGCGGGGGACAGACCCAGTACTTC. It yields the protein CASSLQPSGGQTQYF. V and J are TRBV7-2 and TRBJ2-5; 8 nucleotides line up with TRBD2. The CDR3 contains 15 residues. Germline trimming cut 3 bases from V and 6 bases from J; bases unmatched to any gene: 9. The germline V gene has CDR1 SGHTA and CDR2 FQGNSA. Drawing the rest from reference TRBV7-2 and TRBJ2-5, the complete variable domain is GAGVSQSPSNKVTEKGKDVELRCDPISGHTALYWYRQSLGQGLEFLIYFQGNSAPDKSGLPSDRFSAERTGGSVSTLTIQRTQQEDSAVYLCASSLQPSGGQTQYFGPGTRLLVL.

This clonotype has just a few counts. The chain employs TRBV12-3 or TRBV12-4 and TRBJ2-3; possible D gene TRBD2, 6 bases. This CDR3 is 16 amino acids long. V shed 5 bases and J shed 1 base, with 16 bases lying between them. CDR3 loop: CASSPRWGGGTDTQYF. CDR3 nucleotides: TGTGCCAGCAGTCCCCGTTGGGGAGGTGGCACAGATACGCAGTATTTT.

The genes are TRBV20-1 and TRBJ2-6; 7 bases match TRBD1. V trimming: 6 bases; J trimming: 1 base; junction bases outside the gene matches: 9. CDR1 and CDR2 (germline): DFQATT, SNEGSKA (reference sequence). This CDR3 region has 16 residues. The CDR3 DNA sequence: TGCAGTGCGAGCGACAGGGCCCCGTCTGGGGCCAACGTCCTGACTTTC. Its translation: CSASDRAPSGANVLTF.

This clonotype was observed a handful of times. The rearrangement joins TRBV6-2 or TRBV6-3 to TRBJ2-1, with D perhaps matching TRBD2 (7 bases). Germline V CDR1 and CDR2: MNHEY, SVGEGT. The length of the CDR3 is 14 residues. Deletions cut 10 bases from V and 5 bases from J, with 18 bases between. Written as DNA, the CDR3 is TGTGCCACCAGAGGGGGGGGGCTAAACAATGAGCAGTTCTTC. Protein: CATRGGGLNNEQFF.

This clonotype was observed many times. J is TRBJ2-1 and V is TRBV7-2; D is unclear. CDR1 SGHTA and CDR2 FQGNSA come from the germline V gene. The CDR3 runs to 13 residues. V was clipped by 6 bases and J by 4 bases, with 10 bases between them. The CDR3 protein is CASSPYMYNEQFF. CDR3 nucleotides: TGTGCCAGCAGTCCGTACATGTACAATGAGCAGTTCTTC. Full variable domain (remainder filled in from reference TRBV7-2 and TRBJ2-1): GAGVSQSPSNKVTEKGKDVELRCDPISGHTALYWYRQSLGQGLEFLIYFQGNSAPDKSGLPSDRFSAERTGGSVSTLTIQRTQQEDSAVYLCASSPYMYNEQFFGPGTRLTVL.

This clonotype was seen a handful of times. This chain connects TRBV19 to TRBJ1-1; no clear D. The germline CDR1 and CDR2 sequences are LNHDA and SQIVND (reference sequence). The length of the CDR3 is 14 residues. The V end was cut by 3 bases, the J end by 2 bases, with 10 bases between. CDR3 sequence (DNA): TGTGCCAGTAGTATCCCGACGACAAACACTGAAGCTTTCTTT. This encodes CASSIPTTNTEAFF.

The rearrangement uses TRBV5-1 and TRBJ1-1; the D gene is possibly TRBD1 (5 bases). The germline V and J ends were trimmed by 3 bases and 6 bases, with 15 bases remaining between them. The CDR3 sequence is 14 residues long. The germline V gene has CDR1 SGHRS and CDR2 YFSETQ. The CDR3 coding sequence is TGCGCCAGCAGCTCTAGTGGGGGAGGCCCTGAAGCTTTCTTT. The encoded protein is CASSSSGGGPEAFF.

This chain links TRBV7-2 with TRBJ1-1, with a possible D match to TRBD1 (6 bases). Germline CDR1 is SGHTA and CDR2 is FQGNSA. The V end lost 4 bases, the J end lost 11 bases, and 17 bases lay between the germline ends. The CDR3 sequence is 13 residues long. CDR3 sequence reads: CASSSRTVVRAFF. The CDR3 coding sequence is TGTGCCAGCAGCTCCCGGACAGTGGTCAGGGCTTTCTTT.

V and J are TRBV20-1 and TRBJ1-5; tentative D call: TRBD1 (5 bases). The germline V gene has CDR1 DFQATT and CDR2 SNEGSKA (reference sequence). The CDR3 totals 12 residues. Here the CDR3 DNA reads TGCAGCACAAGGGGCCCTAGATGGCCCCAGCATTTT. Protein product: CSTRGPRWPQHF.

The sample holds a few counts of this clonotype. The rearrangement uses TRBV6-1 and TRBJ1-5; D is ambiguous. The germline V gene has CDR1 MNHNS and CDR2 SASEGT. This CDR3 has 13 amino acids. V lost 2 bases and J lost 5, with 7 bases in between. The CDR3 loop is CASSETSYQPQHF. The CDR3 nucleotides read TGTGCCAGCAGTGAAACCAGCTATCAGCCCCAGCATTTT.

This clonotype was counted only a few times. The chain recombines TRBV9 with TRBJ1-1; 7 bases fit TRBD1. From germline, CDR1 is SGDLS and CDR2 YYNGEE. The CDR3 extends over 15 amino acids. V lost 0 bases, J lost 3 bases, and 5 bases stayed unmatched. CDR3 sequence: CASSVGEGAYTEAFF. The CDR3 DNA reads TGTGCCAGCAGCGTAGGTGAGGGGGCCTACACTGAAGCTTTCTTT.

This chain links TRBV7-6 with TRBJ1-4; TRBD1 is a possible D gene (5 bases). The germline V and J ends were trimmed by 0 bases and 1 base, with 12 bases remaining between them. Germline V lookup: CDR1 SGHVS, CDR2 FNYEAQ. The CDR3 is 17 residues long. Written as DNA, the CDR3 is TGTGCCAGCAGCTTAGCCCTTGGGGCAGAAACTAATGAAAAACTGTTTTTT. Translation gives CASSLALGAETNEKLFF.

This clonotype occurred many times. This chain links TRBV5-1 with TRBJ1-1, with D uncertain. The V and J ends lost 0 bases and 1 base respectively, with 7 bases between them. This CDR3 has 14 amino acids. Germline lookup yields CDR1 SGHRS and CDR2 YFSETQ. The CDR3 region has the DNA TGCGCCAGCAGCTTGGCCCCGGGGAACACTGAAGCTTTCTTT. Translating gives CASSLAPGNTEAFF.

The J gene is TRBJ2-3, the V gene TRBV4-1; 8 bases map to TRBD2. V gave up 4 bases and J gave up 2 bases; unmatched junction bases: 11. The V gene's germline CDR1 is MGHRA and CDR2 YSYEKL. The CDR3 sequence is 17 residues long. CDR3 nucleotides: TGCGCCAGCAGCCCTGGGTACGGGCGGGGGGCCACAGATACGCAGTATTTT. Residues: CASSPGYGRGATDTQYF.

There are a few counts of this clonotype. This chain links TRBV6-2 or TRBV6-3 with TRBJ2-2; either TRBD1 or TRBD2 may supply D (5 bases each). The germline V gene encodes CDR1 MNHEY and CDR2 SVGEGT. V was pared by 4 bases and J by 1 base, with 10 bases between. This CDR3 has 15 residues. CDR3 nucleotides: TGTGCCAGCAGTTCAGATGGGGGGAACACCGGGGAGCTGTTTTTT. Protein sequence: CASSSDGGNTGELFF.

This chain uses TRBV19 with TRBJ2-2; D ambiguous. CDR1 is LNHDA and CDR2 is SQIVND in the germline V gene (reference sequence). The CDR3 sequence is 13 residues long. The V and J ends lost 10 bases and 0 bases respectively, with 9 bases between them. The CDR3 spells CATRRANTGELFF. In DNA, the CDR3 is TGTGCCACCAGGAGAGCGAACACCGGGGAGCTGTTTTTT.

The chain uses TRBV5-1 and TRBJ2-1; possibly TRBD1 for D (5 bases). The CDR3 has 14 amino acids. The germline V and J ends were trimmed by 0 bases and 8 bases, with 12 bases remaining between them. Per the germline V gene, CDR1 is SGHRS and CDR2 is YFSETQ. The CDR3 DNA sequence: TGCGCCAGCAGCTTGGGGCAGGGCGACCATGAGCAGTTCTTC. It is translated as CASSLGQGDHEQFF.

V usage is TRBV7-9 and J usage is TRBJ1-1, with TRBD1 identical over 8 bases. V lost 5 bases, J lost 8 bases, and 4 bases stayed unmatched. Germline lookup yields CDR1 SEHNR and CDR2 FQNEAQ (reference sequence). The CDR3 totals 12 residues. The CDR3 sequence: CASSRGQAEAFF. In DNA form, the CDR3 reads TGTGCCAGCAGCCGGGGACAGGCAGAAGCTTTCTTT.

This clonotype was recorded a few times. The J gene is TRBJ2-1, the V gene TRBV29-1; TRBD2 matches at 7 bases. This CDR3 contains 13 residues. Germline assignment: CDR1 SQVTM and CDR2 ANQGSEA. Trimming cost V 6 bases and J 6 bases; bases outside gene matches: 8. The CDR3 DNA follows: TGCAGCGTGCGGGACGGACTAGTCAATGAGCAGTTCTTC. It specifies CSVRDGLVNEQFF.

Many counts were recorded for this clonotype. J is TRBJ2-3 and V is TRBV5-4; 12 bases fit TRBD2. V lost 4 bases and J lost 6; bases outside the gene matches: 6. The CDR3 sequence is 15 residues long. CDR1 and CDR2 (germline): SGHNT, YYREEE (reference sequence). As DNA, the CDR3 is TGTGCCAGCAGCAGACGGACTAGCGGGGAGGATACGCAGTATTTT. This encodes CASSRRTSGEDTQYF.